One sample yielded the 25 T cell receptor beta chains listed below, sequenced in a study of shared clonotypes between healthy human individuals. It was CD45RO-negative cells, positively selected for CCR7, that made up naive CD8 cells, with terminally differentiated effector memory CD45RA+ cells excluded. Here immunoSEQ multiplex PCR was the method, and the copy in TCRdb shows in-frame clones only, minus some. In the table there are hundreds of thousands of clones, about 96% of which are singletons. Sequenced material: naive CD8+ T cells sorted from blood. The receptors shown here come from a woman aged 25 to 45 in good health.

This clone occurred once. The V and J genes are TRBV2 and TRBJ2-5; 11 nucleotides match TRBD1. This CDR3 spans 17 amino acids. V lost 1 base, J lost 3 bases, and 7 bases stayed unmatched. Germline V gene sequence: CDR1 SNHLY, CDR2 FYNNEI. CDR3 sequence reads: CASSEVRTGGLEETQYF. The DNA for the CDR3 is TGTGCCAGCAGTGAAGTGAGGACAGGGGGCCTCGAAGAGACCCAGTACTTC.

The chain's CDR3 is CASSNGQYESYTF. CDR3 bases: TGCGCCAGCAGCAACGGACAGTACGAAAGCTACACCTTC. This chain uses TRBV5-1 with TRBJ1-2, with a possible D match to TRBD1 (6 bases). Germline V gene lookup returns CDR1 SGHRS and CDR2 YFSETQ. V lost 4 bases and J lost 9, with 16 bases in between. CDR3 length: 13 residues.

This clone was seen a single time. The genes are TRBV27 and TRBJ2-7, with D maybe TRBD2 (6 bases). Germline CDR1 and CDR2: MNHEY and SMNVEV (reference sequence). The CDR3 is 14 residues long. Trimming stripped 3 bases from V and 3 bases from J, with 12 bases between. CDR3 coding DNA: TGTGCCAGCAGTTTGTGGCAGGAGGGCTACGAGCAGTACTTC. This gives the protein CASSLWQEGYEQYF.

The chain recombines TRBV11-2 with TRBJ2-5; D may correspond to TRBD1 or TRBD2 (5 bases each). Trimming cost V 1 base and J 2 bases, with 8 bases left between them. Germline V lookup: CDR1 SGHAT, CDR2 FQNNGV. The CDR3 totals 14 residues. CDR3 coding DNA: TGTGCCAGCAGCTTAGTGTGGGGGCAAGAGACCCAGTACTTC. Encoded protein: CASSLVWGQETQYF.

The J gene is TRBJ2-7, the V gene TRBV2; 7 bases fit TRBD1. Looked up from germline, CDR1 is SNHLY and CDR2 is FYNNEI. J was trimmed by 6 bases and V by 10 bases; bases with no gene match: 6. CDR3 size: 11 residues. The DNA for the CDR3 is TGTGCCACCTCCTCAGGGGGCGAGCAGTACTTC. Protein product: CATSSGGEQYF.

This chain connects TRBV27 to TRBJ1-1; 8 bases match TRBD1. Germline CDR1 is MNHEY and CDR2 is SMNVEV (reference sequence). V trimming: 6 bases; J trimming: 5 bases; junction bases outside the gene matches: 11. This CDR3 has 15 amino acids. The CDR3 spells CASSLDRGSFTEAFF. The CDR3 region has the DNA TGTGCCAGCAGCCTAGACAGGGGAAGTTTTACTGAAGCTTTCTTT.

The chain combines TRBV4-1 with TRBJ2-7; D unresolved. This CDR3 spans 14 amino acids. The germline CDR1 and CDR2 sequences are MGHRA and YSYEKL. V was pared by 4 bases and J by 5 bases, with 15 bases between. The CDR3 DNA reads TGCGCCAGCAGCCCTTTTGAGAGTTCCCACGAGCAGTACTTC. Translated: CASSPFESSHEQYF.

CDR3 coding DNA: TGTGCCAGCCAAGACTACAATGAGCAGTTCTTC. Encoded protein: CASQDYNEQFF. The chain employs TRBV2 and TRBJ2-1; D ambiguous. The CDR3 totals 11 residues. Germline V gives CDR1 SNHLY, CDR2 FYNNEI. V lost 8 bases and J lost 3, with 5 bases in between.

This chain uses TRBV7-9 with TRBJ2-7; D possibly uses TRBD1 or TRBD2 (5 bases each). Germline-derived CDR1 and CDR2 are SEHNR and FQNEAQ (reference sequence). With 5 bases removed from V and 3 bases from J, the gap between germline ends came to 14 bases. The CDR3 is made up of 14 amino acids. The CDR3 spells CASSTRDGYYEQYF. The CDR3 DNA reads TGTGCCAGCAGCACCCGGGACGGATACTACGAGCAGTACTTC.

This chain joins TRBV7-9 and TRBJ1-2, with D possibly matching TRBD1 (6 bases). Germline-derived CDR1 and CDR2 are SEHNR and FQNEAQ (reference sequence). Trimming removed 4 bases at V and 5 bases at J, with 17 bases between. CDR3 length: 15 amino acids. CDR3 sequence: CASSSPGQNLYGYTF. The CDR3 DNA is TGTGCCAGCAGCTCTCCCGGACAGAATCTATATGGCTACACCTTC.

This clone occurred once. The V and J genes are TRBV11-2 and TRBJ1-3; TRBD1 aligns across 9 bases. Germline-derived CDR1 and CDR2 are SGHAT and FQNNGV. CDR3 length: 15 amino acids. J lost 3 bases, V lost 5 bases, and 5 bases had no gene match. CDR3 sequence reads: CASSPETGGGNTIYF. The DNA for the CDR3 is TGTGCCAGCAGCCCAGAGACAGGGGGTGGAAACACCATATATTTT.

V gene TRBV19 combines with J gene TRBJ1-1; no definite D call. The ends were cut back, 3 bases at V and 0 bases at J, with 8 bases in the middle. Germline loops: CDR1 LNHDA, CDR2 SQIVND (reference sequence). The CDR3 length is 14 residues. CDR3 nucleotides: TGTGCCAGTAGTATCGGGGATCTGAACACTGAAGCTTTCTTT. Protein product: CASSIGDLNTEAFF. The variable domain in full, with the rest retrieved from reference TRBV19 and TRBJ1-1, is DGGITQSPKYLFRKEGQNVTLSCEQNLNHDAMYWYRQDPGQGLRLIYYSQIVNDFQKGDIAEGYSVSREKKESFPLTVTSAQKNPTAFYLCASSIGDLNTEAFFGQGTRLTVV.

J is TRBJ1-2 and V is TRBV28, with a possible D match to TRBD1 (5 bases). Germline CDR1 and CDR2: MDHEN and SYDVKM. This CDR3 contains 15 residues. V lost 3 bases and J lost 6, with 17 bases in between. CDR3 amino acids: CASSFVSGALNGYTF. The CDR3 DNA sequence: TGTGCCAGCAGTTTCGTCTCCGGGGCCCTCAATGGCTACACCTTC.

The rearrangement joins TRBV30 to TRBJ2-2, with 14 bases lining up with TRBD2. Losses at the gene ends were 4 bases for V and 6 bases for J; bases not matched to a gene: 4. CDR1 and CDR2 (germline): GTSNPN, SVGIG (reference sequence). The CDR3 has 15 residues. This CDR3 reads CAWKGLAGVAGELFF. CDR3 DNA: TGTGCCTGGAAGGGACTAGCGGGAGTGGCCGGGGAGCTGTTTTTT.

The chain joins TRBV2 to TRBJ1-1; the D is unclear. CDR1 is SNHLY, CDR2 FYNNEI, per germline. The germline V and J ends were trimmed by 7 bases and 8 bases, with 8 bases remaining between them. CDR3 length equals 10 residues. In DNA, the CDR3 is TGTGCCAGCATGGTTTCGGAAGCTTTCTTT. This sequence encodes CASMVSEAFF.

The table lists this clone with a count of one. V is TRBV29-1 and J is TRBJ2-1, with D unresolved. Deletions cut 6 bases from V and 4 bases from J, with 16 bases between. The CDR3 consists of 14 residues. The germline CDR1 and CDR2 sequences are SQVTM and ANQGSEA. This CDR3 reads CSVPRPLQYNEQFF. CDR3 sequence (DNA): TGCAGCGTCCCCCGGCCATTACAGTACAATGAGCAGTTCTTC.

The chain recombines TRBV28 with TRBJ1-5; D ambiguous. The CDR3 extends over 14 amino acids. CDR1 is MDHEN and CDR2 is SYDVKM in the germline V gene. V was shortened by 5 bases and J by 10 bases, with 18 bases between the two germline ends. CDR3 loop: CASSPTYLYSPQHF. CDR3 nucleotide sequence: TGTGCCAGCAGTCCTACATACCTCTACAGCCCCCAGCATTTT.

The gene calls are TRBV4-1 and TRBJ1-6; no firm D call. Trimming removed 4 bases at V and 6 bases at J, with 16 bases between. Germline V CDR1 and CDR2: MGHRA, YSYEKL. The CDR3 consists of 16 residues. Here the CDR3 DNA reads TGCGCCAGCAGCCGCGGCCCTCTTTGGGGTAATTCACCCCTCCACTTT. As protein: CASSRGPLWGNSPLHF.

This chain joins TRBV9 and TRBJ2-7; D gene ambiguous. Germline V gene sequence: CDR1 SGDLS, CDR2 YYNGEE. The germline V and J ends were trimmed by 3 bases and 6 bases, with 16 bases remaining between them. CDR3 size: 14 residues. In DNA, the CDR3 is TGTGCCAGCAGCGCCCGGGCCGCGTTATCCGAGCAGTACTTC. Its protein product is CASSARAALSEQYF. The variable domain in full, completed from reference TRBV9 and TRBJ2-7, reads DSGVTQTPKHLITATGQRVTLRCSPRSGDLSVYWYQQSLDQGLQFLIQYYNGEERAKGNILERFSAQQFPDLHSELNLSSLELGDSALYFCASSARAALSEQYFGPGTRLTVT.

The CDR3 nucleotides are TGTGCCAGTAGTATAGTCGGAGGAGGGAATGAGCAGTTCTTC. It encodes CASSIVGGGNEQFF. V gene TRBV19 combines with J gene TRBJ2-1, with D possibly TRBD2 on 6 matching bases. The CDR3 spans 14 residues. The germline gives CDR1 LNHDA, CDR2 SQIVND (reference sequence). Trimming took off 1 base at V and 7 bases at J, with 11 bases between the two ends.

CDR3 sequence (DNA): TGCAGCGCCGTTGGGTCACTAGCGCTCCGGGGCTACAATGAGCAGTTCTTC. This sequence encodes CSAVGSLALRGYNEQFF. V and J are TRBV29-1 and TRBJ2-1; TRBD2 aligns across 7 bases. Looked up from germline, CDR1 is SQVTM and CDR2 is ANQGSEA. The J segment lost 3 bases and the V segment lost 7 bases, leaving 18 bases of the junction unmatched. The CDR3 has 17 residues.

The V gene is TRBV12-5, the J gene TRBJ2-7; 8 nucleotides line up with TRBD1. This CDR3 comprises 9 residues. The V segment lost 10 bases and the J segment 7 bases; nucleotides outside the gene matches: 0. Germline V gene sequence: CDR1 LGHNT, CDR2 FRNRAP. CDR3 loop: CANRGEQYF. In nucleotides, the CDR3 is TGTGCTAACAGGGGGGAGCAGTACTTC.

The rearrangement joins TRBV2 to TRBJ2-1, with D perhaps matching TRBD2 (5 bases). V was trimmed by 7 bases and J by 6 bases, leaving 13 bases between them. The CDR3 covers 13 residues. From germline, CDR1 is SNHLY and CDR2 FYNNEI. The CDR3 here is CASKRDPANEQFF. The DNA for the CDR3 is TGTGCCAGCAAACGGGATCCGGCCAATGAGCAGTTCTTC.

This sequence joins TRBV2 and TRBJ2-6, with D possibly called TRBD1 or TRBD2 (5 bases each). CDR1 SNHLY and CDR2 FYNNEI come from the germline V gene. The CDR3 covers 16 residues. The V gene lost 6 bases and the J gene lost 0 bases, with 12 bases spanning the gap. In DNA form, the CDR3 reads TGTGCCAGCAGCTGGGACGGAAGCTCTGGGGCCAACGTCCTGACTTTC. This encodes CASSWDGSSGANVLTF.

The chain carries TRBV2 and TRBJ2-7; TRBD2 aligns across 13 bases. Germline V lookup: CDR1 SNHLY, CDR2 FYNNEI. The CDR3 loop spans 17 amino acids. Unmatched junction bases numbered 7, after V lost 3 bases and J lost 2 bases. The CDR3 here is CASSDGTSGATPYEQYF. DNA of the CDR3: TGTGCCAGCAGTGACGGGACTAGCGGGGCGACGCCCTACGAGCAGTACTTC.